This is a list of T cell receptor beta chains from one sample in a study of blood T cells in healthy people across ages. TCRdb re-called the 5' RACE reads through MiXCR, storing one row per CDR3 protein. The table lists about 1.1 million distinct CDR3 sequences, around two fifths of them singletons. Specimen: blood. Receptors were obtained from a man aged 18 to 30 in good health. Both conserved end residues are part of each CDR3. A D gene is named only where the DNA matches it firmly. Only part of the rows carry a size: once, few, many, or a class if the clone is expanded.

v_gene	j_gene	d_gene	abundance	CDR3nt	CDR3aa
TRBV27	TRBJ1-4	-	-	TGTGCCAGCAGTCCTGGAGGAGGGGTCGACGAAAAACTGTTTTTT	CASSPGGGVDEKLFF
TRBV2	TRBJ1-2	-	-	TGTGCCAGCAGTGGCGAGGACCAGGTCCCATCTAACTATGGCTACACCTTC	CASSGEDQVPSNYGYTF
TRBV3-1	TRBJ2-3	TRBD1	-	TGTGCCAGCAGCCCTCAACAGGGGGGCGAGTCAGCTACGCAGTATTTT	CASSPQQGGESATQYF
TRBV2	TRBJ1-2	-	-	TGTGCCAGCAGTGCTAAGCGTTCCACCTTC	CASSAKRSTF
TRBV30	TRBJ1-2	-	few	TGTGCCTGGAGCCCGGCGGGTAACTATGGCTACACCTTC	CAWSPAGNYGYTF
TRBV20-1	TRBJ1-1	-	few	TGCAGTGCTAGGCGTCGGTGGAACACTGAAGCTTTCTTT	CSARRRWNTEAFF
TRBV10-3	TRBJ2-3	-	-	TGTGCCATCAGTGAGCCCCGGAGCGCAGATACGCAGTATTTT	CAISEPRSADTQYF
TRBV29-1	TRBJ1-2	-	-	TGCAGCGTTGCTCGTAGGGAAGGCTACACCTTC	CSVARREGYTF
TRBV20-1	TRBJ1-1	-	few	TGCAGTGCCCCCTCGGCAGGGGTGGACACTGAAGCTTTCTTT	CSAPSAGVDTEAFF
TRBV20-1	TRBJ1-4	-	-	TGCAGTGCTAGAGATCGTGGGGAGAGTGGTGAAAAACTGTTTTTT	CSARDRGESGEKLFF
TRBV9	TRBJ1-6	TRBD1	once	TGTGCCAGCAGCGCCGACAGGGGCTCACCCCCCCACTTT	CASSADRGSPPHF
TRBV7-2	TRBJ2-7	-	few	TGTGCCAGCAGCCCTTCTTCTCTGGCCCACGAGCAGTACTTC	CASSPSSLAHEQYF
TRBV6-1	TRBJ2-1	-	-	TGTGCCAGCAGTGAGACAGGTTCCTACAATGAGCAGTTCTTC	CASSETGSYNEQFF
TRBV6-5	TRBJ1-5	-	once	TGTGCCAGCAGTTACGGAGGCCTCCGGCCCCAGCATTTT	CASSYGGLRPQHF
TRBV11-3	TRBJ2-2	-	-	TGTGCCAGCAGCGAAAGGACAGACGCGAACACCGGGGAGCTGTTTTTT	CASSERTDANTGELFF
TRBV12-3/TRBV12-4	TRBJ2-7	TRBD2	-	TGTGCCAGCAGATATAGCGGGGGCCCTTACAATGAGCAGTACTTC	CASRYSGGPYNEQYF
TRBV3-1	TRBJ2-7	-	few	TGTGCCAGCAGCCGACGTACCGACAGAATCTACGAGCAGTACTTC	CASSRRTDRIYEQYF
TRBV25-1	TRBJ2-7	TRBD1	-	TGTGCCAGCAGTGAAGTCGGGACAGATATCTACGAGCAGTACTTC	CASSEVGTDIYEQYF
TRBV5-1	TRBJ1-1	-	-	TGCGCCAGCGGCGACGGGACGGCCTTTAACACTGAAGCTTTCTTT	CASGDGTAFNTEAFF
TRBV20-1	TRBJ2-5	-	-	TGCAGTGCTAGGTGGGCGATCGATGAGCAGTACTTC	CSARWAIDEQYF
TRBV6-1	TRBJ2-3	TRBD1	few	TGTGCCAGCACCGACAAAGGACAGGGGATTGTCGCAGATACGCAGTATTTT	CASTDKGQGIVADTQYF
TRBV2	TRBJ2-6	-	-	TGTGCCAGCAGTCGTCCCGGCCTGCGTGCTGGGGCCAACGTCCTGACTTTC	CASSRPGLRAGANVLTF
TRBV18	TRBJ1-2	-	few	TGTGCCAGCTCACCAGGGTGGGGGCCTAACTATGGCTACACCTTC	CASSPGWGPNYGYTF
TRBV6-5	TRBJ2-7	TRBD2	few	TGTGCCAGCAGTTACTCGGGGCTAGCGGGGTACGAGCAGTACTTC	CASSYSGLAGYEQYF
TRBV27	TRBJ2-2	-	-	TGTGCCAGCAGTTTAAGGCCTGGGGGGAACACCGGGGAGCTGTTTTTT	CASSLRPGGNTGELFF
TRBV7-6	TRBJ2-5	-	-	TGTGCCAGCAGCTACGGGGGGCTCGGAGAGACCCAGTACTTC	CASSYGGLGETQYF
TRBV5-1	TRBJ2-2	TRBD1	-	TGCGCCAGCAGCCCAGGGGGCGTCACCAGGGAGCTGTTTTTT	CASSPGGVTRELFF
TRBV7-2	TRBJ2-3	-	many	TGTGCCAGCAGCTTAGCGCAACTAACCAGCACAGATACGCAGTATTTT	CASSLAQLTSTDTQYF
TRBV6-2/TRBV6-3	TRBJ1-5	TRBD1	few	TGTGCCAGCAGTTACGCCCGAATTACAGGGGGAGGAAATCAGCCCCAGCATTTT	CASSYARITGGGNQPQHF
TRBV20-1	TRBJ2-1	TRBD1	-	TGCAGTGCTAGACAGGGGGCCTCCTACAATGAGCAGTTCTTC	CSARQGASYNEQFF
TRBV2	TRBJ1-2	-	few	TGTGCCAGCAGTGGATACTTGACAGGCCGCTATGGCTACACCTTC	CASSGYLTGRYGYTF
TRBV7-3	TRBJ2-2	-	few	TGTGCCAGCAGCTTATTTGGAGGGGGTACCGGGGAGCTGTTTTTT	CASSLFGGGTGELFF
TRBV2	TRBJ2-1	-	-	TGTGCCAGCAGTGCGAGCAGGGAATACAATGAGCAGTTCTTC	CASSASREYNEQFF
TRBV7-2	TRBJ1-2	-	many	TGTGCCAGCAGCTTAGGGTTCTCCGGGGATGGCTACACCTTC	CASSLGFSGDGYTF
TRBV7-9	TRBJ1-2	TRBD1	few	TGTGCCAGCAGCTTCGACAGGGTTGTTAACTATGGCTACACCTTC	CASSFDRVVNYGYTF
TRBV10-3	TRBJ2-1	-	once	TGTGCCATCAGTACAGGGTTGGATGAGCAGTTCTTC	CAISTGLDEQFF
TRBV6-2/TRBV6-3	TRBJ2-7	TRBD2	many	TGTGCCAGCAGTTCCCCCGGGACTAGATTAATCTACGAGCAGTACTTC	CASSSPGTRLIYEQYF
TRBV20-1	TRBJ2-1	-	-	TGCAGTGCTAGAGTTGGGGGGAATGACAGAGAGCAGTTCTTC	CSARVGGNDREQFF
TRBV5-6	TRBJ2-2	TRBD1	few	TGTGCCAGCACCCACTGGACAGGGGTGAACACCGGGGAGCTGTTTTTT	CASTHWTGVNTGELFF
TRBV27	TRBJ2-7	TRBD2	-	TGTGCCAGCAGTTTAGGTAGCGGGAAGCAGTACTTC	CASSLGSGKQYF
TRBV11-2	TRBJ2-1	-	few	TGTGCCAGCAGCTTACAGGGCCTATCCTACAATGAGCAGTTCTTC	CASSLQGLSYNEQFF
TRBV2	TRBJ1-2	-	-	TGTGCCAGCAGTGACAGGGAAGGACTATATGGCTACACCTTC	CASSDREGLYGYTF
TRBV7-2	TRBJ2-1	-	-	TGTGCCAGCAGCGCCGTCACCTACAATGAGCAGTTCTTC	CASSAVTYNEQFF
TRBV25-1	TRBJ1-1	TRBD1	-	TGTGCCAGCAGTTCCCCGGGACAGCCGAACACTGAAGCTTTCTTT	CASSSPGQPNTEAFF
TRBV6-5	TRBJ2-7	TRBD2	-	TGTGCCAGCAGGCTGGGACTAGCGGTCTACAATGAGCAGTACTTC	CASRLGLAVYNEQYF
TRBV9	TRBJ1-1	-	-	TGTGCCAGCAGCGGAAAACCAGGGGCCAGCACTGAAGCTTTCTTT	CASSGKPGASTEAFF
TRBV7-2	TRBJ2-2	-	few	TGTGCCAGCAGCTTAGTTCACACCGGGGAGCTGTTTTTT	CASSLVHTGELFF
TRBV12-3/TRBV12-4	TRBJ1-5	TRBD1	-	TGTGCCAGCAGTTCCCAGGGGGCTAGCAATCAGCCCCAGCATTTT	CASSSQGASNQPQHF
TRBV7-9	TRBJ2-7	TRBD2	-	TGTGCCAGCAGCCGTAGCGGGGGCCGAGGATACAATGAGCAGTACTTC	CASSRSGGRGYNEQYF
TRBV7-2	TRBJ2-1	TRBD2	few	TGTGCCAGCAGCTACATCCGACTAGCGGGGTCCTACAATGAGCAGTTCTTC	CASSYIRLAGSYNEQFF
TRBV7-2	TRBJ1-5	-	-	TGTGCCAGCGGACTTGGGCAGGGATTCCAGCCCCAGCATTTT	CASGLGQGFQPQHF
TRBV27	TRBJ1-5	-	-	TGTGCCAGCAGTCGCCTTGGGGGGCAGGTAGCAAATCAGCCCCAGCATTTT	CASSRLGGQVANQPQHF
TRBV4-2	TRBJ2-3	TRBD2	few	TGTGCCAGCAGCCATGAACCGGGACTAGCGGCCACAGATACGCAGTATTTT	CASSHEPGLAATDTQYF